The next 23 T cell receptor beta chains were all read from a single sample in a study of blood T cell repertoires in COVID-19. TCRdb keeps only in-frame clones here, not all; method: immunoSEQ multiplex PCR. The data show some 95,000 clones, approximately 90% seen once. Specimen: peripheral blood. The source is a human donor with active COVID-19. The donor label of this sample is uncertain.

V is TRBV6-4 and J is TRBJ2-3, with TRBD2 matching 7 bases. Germline values: CDR1 MRHNA, CDR2 SNTAGT. V was clipped by 3 bases and J by 0 bases; unmatched bases: 6. This CDR3 comprises 16 residues. The CDR3 nucleotides are TGTGCCAGCAGTGAAAGTCCGGGGGGTAGCACAGATACGCAGTATTTT. It is translated as CASSESPGGSTDTQYF.

The V gene is TRBV5-1, the J gene TRBJ2-3, with TRBD1 as a possible D gene (5 bases). The CDR3 covers 15 residues. The V gene lost 1 base and the J gene lost 3 bases, with 12 bases spanning the gap. In germline, CDR1 is SGHRS, CDR2 YFSETQ. As DNA, the CDR3 is TGCGCCAGCAGCTTGAGGGGAATGGGAACAGATACGCAGTATTTT. This translates into CASSLRGMGTDTQYF.

The genes are TRBV13 and TRBJ1-2; D call uncertain. Germline V lookup: CDR1 PRHDT, CDR2 FYEKMQ (reference sequence). CDR3 length: 12 amino acids. V lost 1 base and J lost 5, with 5 bases in between. DNA for the CDR3: TGTGCCAGCAGCTTAGACCGGTATGGCTACACCTTC. As protein: CASSLDRYGYTF.

The chain couples TRBV25-1 to TRBJ2-3; D is uncertain. Looked up from germline, CDR1 is MGHDK and CDR2 is SYGVNS. The V end lost 2 bases, the J end lost 5 bases, and 17 bases lay between the germline ends. The CDR3 spans 16 residues. CDR3 nucleotides: TGTGCCAGCAGTGAACTCCAGGTATCCAGTGGAGATACGCAGTATTTT. Its translation is CASSELQVSSGDTQYF.

The chain is built from TRBV10-3 and TRBJ1-5; 8 bases fit TRBD1. Per germline, CDR1 ENHRY and CDR2 SYGVKD. With 10 bases clipped from V and 2 bases from J, the junction kept 13 bases outside the gene matches. The CDR3 contains 16 residues. DNA of the CDR3: TGTGCCACCTCCCTGTCCCCGACAGGGGGCAATCAGCCCCAGCATTTT. It translates to CATSLSPTGGNQPQHF.

The V gene is TRBV5-1, the J gene TRBJ2-7; 8 bases are a match to TRBD1. This CDR3 has 15 amino acids. After removal of 5 bases from V and 0 bases from J, the junction contained 7 bases not matched to a gene. Per germline, CDR1 SGHRS and CDR2 YFSETQ. The CDR3 DNA follows: TGCGCCAGCAGGCCTGACAGGGGACCCTCCTACGAGCAGTACTTC. It codes for CASRPDRGPSYEQYF.

In regard to this clone: This is likely a read error, given that the CDR3 carries no conserved phenylalanine or tryptophan at its end. Because the CDR3's place on the DNA is in doubt, the DNA is left out and the CDR3 is given as listed by TCRdb. The chain has TRBV27 and TRBJ1-6; the table's D call TRBD1 went unverified against the DNA. CDR1 is MNHEY, CDR2 SMNVEV, per germline (reference sequence). The CDR3 contains 11 residues when both ends are counted. The CDR3 loop is CASSFKTGCSV.

The chain has TRBV11-3 and TRBJ2-2, with D possibly matching TRBD2 (5 bases). The CDR3 spans 13 residues. V lost 5 bases and J lost 4, with 8 bases in between. Germline CDR1 is SGHNT and CDR2 is YENEEA. Here the CDR3 reads CASSPRATGELFF. The CDR3 DNA is TGTGCCAGCAGCCCGAGGGCCACCGGGGAGCTGTTTTTT. The full variable domain, in which reference TRBV11-3 and TRBJ2-2 provide the parts outside the CDR3, is EAGVVQSPRYKIIEKKQPVAFWCNPISGHNTLYWYLQNLGQGPELLIRYENEEAVDDSQLPKDRFSAERLKGVDSTLKIQPAELGDSAVYLCASSPRATGELFFGEGSRLTVL.

V usage is TRBV18 and J usage is TRBJ1-5; 8 positions agree with TRBD1. The CDR3 is 17 residues long. V dropped 0 bases and J dropped 2; count of bases not matched to a gene: 6. Per germline, CDR1 KGHSH and CDR2 LQKENI. The CDR3 reads CASSPPRTGIGNQPQHF. In DNA form, the CDR3 reads TGTGCCAGCTCACCACCTAGGACAGGGATTGGCAATCAGCCCCAGCATTTT. The entire variable domain, with the rest obtained from reference TRBV18 and TRBJ1-5, is as follows: NAGVMQNPRHLVRRRGQEARLRCSPMKGHSHVYWYRQLPEEGLKFMVYLQKENIIDESGMPKERFSAEFPKEGPSILRIQQVVRGDSAAYFCASSPPRTGIGNQPQHFGDGTRLSIL.

This chain uses TRBV2 with TRBJ1-5, with 7 bases matching TRBD1. CDR3 size: 13 residues. Trimming cost V 7 bases and J 5 bases; bases outside gene matches: 5. Germline assignment: CDR1 SNHLY and CDR2 FYNNEI. The CDR3 is CASNRDSYQPQHF. The CDR3 DNA sequence: TGTGCCAGCAATCGGGACAGCTATCAGCCCCAGCATTTT.

The J gene is TRBJ2-5, the V gene TRBV19, with D unresolved. The V end was cut by 5 bases, the J end by 7 bases, with 17 bases between. The length of the CDR3 is 14 residues. The V gene's germline CDR1 is LNHDA and CDR2 SQIVND (reference sequence). In nucleotides, the CDR3 is TGTGCCAGTAGTTCGCTGGCGGATACTGGGACCCAGTACTTC. Its protein product is CASSSLADTGTQYF.

The V gene is TRBV7-9, the J gene TRBJ1-3; TRBD1 is a possible D gene (6 bases). Looked up from germline, CDR1 is SEHNR and CDR2 is FQNEAQ (reference sequence). The CDR3 has 16 residues. Trimming shortened V by 0 bases and J by 9 bases, and 18 bases separated the two germline ends. CDR3 region: CASSLAGGAGTTTIYF. The CDR3 bases are TGTGCCAGCAGCTTAGCGGGGGGGGCTGGCACAACCACCATATATTTT.

This sequence joins TRBV28 and TRBJ2-7, with D perhaps matching TRBD1 (6 bases). This CDR3 has 16 residues. Germline V gene lookup returns CDR1 MDHEN and CDR2 SYDVKM. V was pared by 7 bases and J by 4 bases, with 23 bases between. The CDR3 DNA is TGTGCCAGCAACCCTAGGGGTCAGGGGCTTTATTACGAGCAGTACTTC. Its protein is CASNPRGQGLYYEQYF.

The genes are TRBV2 and TRBJ2-1, with TRBD2 matching over 10 bases. CDR1 is SNHLY, CDR2 FYNNEI, per germline. The length of the CDR3 is 14 residues. After removal of 8 bases from V and 6 bases from J, the junction contained 7 bases not matched to a gene. The CDR3 spells CASCRLAGPNEQFF. CDR3 in DNA: TGTGCCAGCTGTCGACTAGCGGGCCCCAATGAGCAGTTCTTC.

CDR3 bases: TGTGCCAGCAGTTTGACTAGCTACACAGATACGCAGTATTTT. This codes for CASSLTSYTDTQYF. V usage is TRBV6-2 or TRBV6-3 and J usage is TRBJ2-3, with 7 bases fitting TRBD2. The V segment lost 4 bases and the J segment 2 bases; nucleotides outside the gene matches: 3. The CDR3 length is 14 residues. Germline V gene sequence: CDR1 MNHEY, CDR2 SVGEGT.

This clone was recorded a few times. The chain has TRBV3-1 (or the pseudogene TRBV3-2) and TRBJ2-7; D possibly corresponds to TRBD2 (5 bases). V lost 7 bases to trimming and J lost 0 bases, with 13 bases between them. Germline V gene sequence: CDR1 LGHDT, CDR2 YNNKEL (reference sequence). This CDR3 has 14 residues. The CDR3 DNA reads as TGTGCCAGCACCCAGGACTTTGGCTCCTACGAGCAGTACTTC. Its translation is CASTQDFGSYEQYF.

By share, this clone ranks as medium-sized. V usage is TRBV7-9 and J usage is TRBJ2-7, with TRBD1 identical over 7 bases. The V and J ends lost 5 bases and 5 bases, in that order; junction bases with no gene match: 9. The CDR3 is 14 amino acids. CDR1 and CDR2 from the germline V gene are SEHNR and FQNEAQ (reference sequence). The DNA of the CDR3 is TGTGCCAGCAGCCCAGAGACAGGGTACCACGAGCAGTACTTC. Protein: CASSPETGYHEQYF.

The V gene is TRBV11-1, the J gene TRBJ1-2; 11 nucleotides match TRBD1. This CDR3 is built from 15 residues. J was trimmed by 4 bases and V by 4 bases; bases with no gene match: 5. Per germline, CDR1 SGHAT and CDR2 FQDESV (reference sequence). The CDR3 bases are TGTGCCAGCAGCTCACGGGACAGGGGGAGCTATGGCTACACCTTC. Its translation: CASSSRDRGSYGYTF.

This chain links TRBV27 with TRBJ2-5, with TRBD2 matching over 9 bases. CDR1 MNHEY and CDR2 SMNVEV come from the germline V gene (reference sequence). The CDR3 is made up of 14 amino acids. Trimming at V came to 3 bases and at J to 4 bases, leaving 3 bases not matched to a gene. In nucleotides, the CDR3 is TGTGCCAGCAGTTTGGTAGCGGGGGCAGAGACCCAGTACTTC. Translation: CASSLVAGAETQYF.

This clone was counted a single time. This chain connects TRBV18 to TRBJ1-4; a possible D gene is TRBD1 (6 bases). Germline lookup yields CDR1 KGHSH and CDR2 LQKENI. The CDR3 sequence is 15 residues long. Deletions cut 3 bases from V and 9 bases from J, with 17 bases between. The CDR3 nucleotides are TGTGCCAGCTCACCGGAACAGGGTTCACTTCAAAAACTGTTTTTT. Protein sequence: CASSPEQGSLQKLFF.

The chain links TRBV10-3 to TRBJ2-7; 7 nucleotides agree with TRBD2. V lost 6 bases, J lost 4 bases, and 6 bases stayed unmatched. Per the germline V gene, CDR1 is ENHRY and CDR2 is SYGVKD. This CDR3 comprises 13 residues. For the CDR3, the DNA is TGTGCCATCAGCCTCAGGGAGGGATACGAGCAGTACTTC. Translating gives CAISLREGYEQYF.

The CDR3 here is CASRARGPHYNEQFF. In DNA, the CDR3 is TGTGCCAGCAGAGCAAGGGGGCCCCACTACAATGAGCAGTTCTTC. The genes are TRBV6-5 and TRBJ2-1; TRBD1 matches 7 bases. Germline V gives CDR1 MNHEY, CDR2 SVGAGI. The CDR3 is 15 residues long. Unmatched junction bases numbered 8, after V lost 6 bases and J lost 3 bases.

The J gene is TRBJ1-1, the V gene TRBV21-1. TRBV21-1 corresponds to a pseudogene. The CDR3 runs to 15 residues. The CDR3 is CASSKGRGENTEAFF. CDR3 in DNA: TGTGCCAGCAGCAAAGGGAGGGGTGAGAACACTGAAGCTTTCTTT.